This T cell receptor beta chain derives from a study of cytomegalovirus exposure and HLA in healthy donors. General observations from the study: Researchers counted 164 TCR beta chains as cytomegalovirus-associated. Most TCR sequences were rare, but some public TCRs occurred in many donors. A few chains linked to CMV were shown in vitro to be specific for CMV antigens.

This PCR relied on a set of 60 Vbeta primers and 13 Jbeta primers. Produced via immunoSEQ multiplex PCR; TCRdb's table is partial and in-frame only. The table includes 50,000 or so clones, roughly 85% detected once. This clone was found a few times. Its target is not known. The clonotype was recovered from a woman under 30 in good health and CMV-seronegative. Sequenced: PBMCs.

The CDR3: CASSEGTSGRQYF. The CDR3 DNA is TGTGCCAGCAGTGAAGGGACTAGCGGGCGGCAGTACTTC. The V and J genes are TRBV6-4 and TRBJ2-7; 12 bases align to TRBD2. There are 13 residues in the CDR3. The J segment lost 9 bases and the V segment lost 3 bases, leaving 3 bases of the junction unmatched. Germline V gene lookup returns CDR1 MRHNA and CDR2 SNTAGT.